These 8 T cell receptor beta chains share one sample of origin, sequenced in a study of regulatory T cells in long-lasting Graves disease (dated by TCRdb to the early 2020s). Receptor amplification or capture employed multiplex PCR. The sample was run on an Illumina HiSeq 4000. To build TCR beta libraries, CDR3 regions were amplified by Arm-PCR using iRepertoire HTBI primers. Using fastp at Q25 and MiXCR, TCRdb reprocessed the public reads and kept productive beta chains. All rows with the same CDR3 protein become a single entry with the most common DNA and genes. The sample yields about 420,000 distinct CDR3 sequences; about a sixth were counted once. The ten largest account for 20% to 25% of the sample. Per the publication, the time point label means: newly diagnosed GD, antithyroid drugs for less than 3 months. For both TCR sequencing and RNA sequencing, RNA was extracted from PBMCs using TRIzol.

This same sample was also taken into another study, of T cells in Graves' hyperthyroidism and ophthalmopathy.

Sequenced material: peripheral blood mononuclear cells (PBMCs), taken at new diagnosis, from a patient treated with antithyroid drugs. Receptors originate from a woman younger than 30 with Graves disease. Donor details come from another sample of the same person, matched by shared clones.

This clonotype was recorded many times. This chain connects TRBV7-9 to TRBJ2-1; the D is unclear. CDR3 length: 13 residues. Germline V gene lookup returns CDR1 SEHNR and CDR2 FQNEAQ (reference sequence). Trimming shortened V by 4 bases and J by 6 bases, and 10 bases separated the two germline ends. CDR3 nucleotide sequence: TGTGCCAGCAGCTATGCCCCTCCCAATGAGCAGTTCTTC. Protein sequence: CASSYAPPNEQFF.

This clonotype was observed many times. The chain employs TRBV18 and TRBJ2-3; 10 bases are a match to TRBD2. The CDR3 length is 16 residues. The V gene end was trimmed by 2 bases and the J gene end by 4 bases; junction bases not matched to a gene: 6. Germline V lookup: CDR1 KGHSH, CDR2 LQKENI. CDR3 sequence: CASSPGSGRLADTQYF. DNA of the CDR3: TGTGCCAGCTCACCAGGTAGCGGGAGGCTAGCAGATACGCAGTATTTT.

This clonotype was seen many times. The J gene is TRBJ2-3, the V gene TRBV13, with 8 bases lining up with TRBD2. V lost 3 bases to trimming and J lost 2 bases; unmatched junction nucleotides: 7. The length of the CDR3 is 16 residues. Germline loops: CDR1 PRHDT, CDR2 FYEKMQ (reference sequence). CDR3 nucleotide sequence: TGTGCCAGCAGCTTGTGGGGCGGGAGGAACACAGATACGCAGTATTTT. This gives the protein CASSLWGGRNTDTQYF.

This clonotype was seen at least ten times. V and J are TRBV28 and TRBJ2-7; a weak D match, TRBD1 (5 bases). CDR1 and CDR2 from the germline V gene are MDHEN and SYDVKM. The V gene lost 7 bases and the J gene lost 1 base, with 11 bases spanning the gap. There are 13 residues in the CDR3. CDR3 DNA sequence: TGTGCCAGCAATGTTGACAGTTCCTACGAGCAGTACTTC. As protein: CASNVDSSYEQYF.

The rearrangement links TRBV20-1 to TRBJ2-1; 7 bases align to TRBD2. Trimming at V came to 4 bases and at J to 9 bases, leaving 0 bases not matched to a gene. This CDR3 has 10 residues. Germline V gives CDR1 DFQATT, CDR2 SNEGSKA (reference sequence). As DNA, the CDR3 is TGCAGTGCTAAGCGGGGTGAGCAGTTCTTC. This gives the protein CSAKRGEQFF.

As concerns this clonotype: This may stem from a read error, because a much larger clone lies one nucleotide away. The chain is built from TRBV7-2 and TRBJ2-3, with a possible D match to TRBD2 (5 bases). Germline V gene lookup returns CDR1 SGHTA and CDR2 FQGNSA. CDR3 length equals 16 residues. The CDR3 spells CASSRTERKRTNTQYF. CDR3 nucleotide sequence: TGTGCCAGCAGCCGAACTGAGCGGAAGCGCACAAATACGCAGTATTTT.

Ten or more counts support this clonotype. The CDR3: CASSPSGGTSDTQYF. The CDR3 DNA sequence: TGTGCCAGCAGTCCGTCCGGAGGAACTTCAGATACGCAGTATTTT. This chain links TRBV28 with TRBJ2-3, with D possibly matching TRBD2 (5 bases). The V gene lost 5 bases and the J gene lost 4 bases, with 16 bases spanning the gap. The CDR3 is 15 amino acids. Germline assignment: CDR1 MDHEN and CDR2 SYDVKM.

Comment on this clonotype: A single base separates this from a much larger clone, so it may be a read error. The chain joins TRBV9 to TRBJ2-2; D may be TRBD2 (5 bases). The CDR3 runs to 15 residues. In germline, CDR1 is SGDLS, CDR2 YYNGEE. DNA for the CDR3: TGTGCCAGCAGTTACAGTACACGGAACACCGGGGAGCCGTTTTTT. Amino acid sequence: CASSYSTRNTGEPFF.